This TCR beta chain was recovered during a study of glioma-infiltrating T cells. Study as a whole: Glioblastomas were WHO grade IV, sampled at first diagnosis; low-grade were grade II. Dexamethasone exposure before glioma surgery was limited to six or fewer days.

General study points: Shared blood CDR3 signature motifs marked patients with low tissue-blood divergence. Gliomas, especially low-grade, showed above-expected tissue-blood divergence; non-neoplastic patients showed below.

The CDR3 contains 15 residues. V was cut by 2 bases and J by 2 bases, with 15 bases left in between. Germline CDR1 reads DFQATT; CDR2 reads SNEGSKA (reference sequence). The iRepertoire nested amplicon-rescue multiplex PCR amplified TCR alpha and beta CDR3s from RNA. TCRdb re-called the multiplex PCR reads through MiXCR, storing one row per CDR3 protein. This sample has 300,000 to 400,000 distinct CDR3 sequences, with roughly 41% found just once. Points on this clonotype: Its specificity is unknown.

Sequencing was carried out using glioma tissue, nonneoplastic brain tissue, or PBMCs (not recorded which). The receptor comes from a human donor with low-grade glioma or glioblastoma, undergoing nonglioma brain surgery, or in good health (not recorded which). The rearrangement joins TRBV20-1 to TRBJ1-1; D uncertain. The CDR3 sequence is CSARQLDWTNTEAFF. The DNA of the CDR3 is TGCAGTGCTAGACAACTGGACTGGACCAACACTGAAGCTTTCTTT.